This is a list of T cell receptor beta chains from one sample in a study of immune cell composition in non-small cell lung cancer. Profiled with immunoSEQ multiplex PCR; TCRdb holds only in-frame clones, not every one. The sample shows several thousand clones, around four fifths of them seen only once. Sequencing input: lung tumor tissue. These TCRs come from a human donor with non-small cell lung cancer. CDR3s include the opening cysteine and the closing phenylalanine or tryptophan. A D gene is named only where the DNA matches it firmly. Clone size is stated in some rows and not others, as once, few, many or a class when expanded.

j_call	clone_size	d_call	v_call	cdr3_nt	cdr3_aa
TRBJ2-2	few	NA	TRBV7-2	TGTGCCAGCAGCTCGGCCCGGGGGCCCACCGGGGAGCTGTTTTTT	CASSSARGPTGELFF
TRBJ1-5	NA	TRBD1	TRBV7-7	TGTGCTCCCCGACAGGGAGGCAATCAGCCCCAGCATTTT	CAPRQGGNQPQHF
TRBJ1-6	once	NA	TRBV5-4	TGTGCCAGCAGCTTGGACAGCCTGAGCTCCTATAATTCACCCCTCCACTTT	CASSLDSLSSYNSPLHF
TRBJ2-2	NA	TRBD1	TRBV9	TGTGCCAGCAGCGTAGCTGAGGGACAGGGGGAAACCGGGGAGCTGTTTTTT	CASSVAEGQGETGELFF
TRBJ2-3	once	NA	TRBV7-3	TGTGCCAGCAGCTTAACCTCTGGACGGACAGATACGCAGTATTTT	CASSLTSGRTDTQYF
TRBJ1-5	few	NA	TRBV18	TGTGCCAGCTCACCACCAGGGGGGAATCAGCCCCAGCATTTT	CASSPPGGNQPQHF
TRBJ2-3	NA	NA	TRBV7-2	TGTGCCAGCAGCTCGACTGGATCTACAACAGATACGCAGTATTTT	CASSSTGSTTDTQYF
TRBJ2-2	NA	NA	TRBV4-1	TGCGCCAGCAGCCAAGGCCCGGGGACCTTGAACACCGGGGAGCTGTTTTTT	CASSQGPGTLNTGELFF
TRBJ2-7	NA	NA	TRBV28	TGTGCCAGCAGTCTGGGACGGTTCTACGAGCAGTACTTC	CASSLGRFYEQYF
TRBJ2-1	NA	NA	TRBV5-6	TGTGCCAGCAGCCCCCGGACTTTTTACAATGAGCAGTTCTTC	CASSPRTFYNEQFF
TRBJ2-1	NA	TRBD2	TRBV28	TGTGCCAGCAGTCGGACTAGCGGGAGTCCACGGGAGCAGTTCTTC	CASSRTSGSPREQFF
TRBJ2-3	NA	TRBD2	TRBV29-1	TGCAGCGCCAAACGGGGGGTAGGAACAGATACGCAGTATTTT	CSAKRGVGTDTQYF
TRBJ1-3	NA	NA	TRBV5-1	TGCGCCAGCAGCTTGGATACTGGAAACACCATATATTTT	CASSLDTGNTIYF
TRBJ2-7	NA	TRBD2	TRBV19	TGTGCCAGTAGTGCCTCTGCAACTCGGGGAGCGGGAGGCCACGAGCAGTACTTC	CASSASATRGAGGHEQYF
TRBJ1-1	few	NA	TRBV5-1	TGCGCCAGCAGAATGGAACCGAACACTGAAGCTTTCTTT	CASRMEPNTEAFF
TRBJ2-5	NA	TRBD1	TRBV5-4	TGTGCCAGCAGCGTTGGGACAGGGGGCAGGAAGACCCAGTACTTC	CASSVGTGGRKTQYF
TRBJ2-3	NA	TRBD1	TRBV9	TGTGCCAGCAGCGTAGCTGCGAGGGGGCGCACAGATACGCAGTATTTT	CASSVAARGRTDTQYF
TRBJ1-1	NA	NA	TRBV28	TGTGCCAGCCTACTCAACTGGAACACTGAAGCTTTCTTT	CASLLNWNTEAFF
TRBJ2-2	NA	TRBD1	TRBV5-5	TGTGCCAGCAGCTGGGGGACAGGGGAGACCGGGGAGCTGTTTTTT	CASSWGTGETGELFF
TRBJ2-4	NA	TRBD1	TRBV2	TGTGCCAGCAGTGGTGACAGGGTGATCAAAAACATTCAGTACTTC	CASSGDRVIKNIQYF
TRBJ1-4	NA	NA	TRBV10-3	TGTGCCATCAGTGAGGGGGGAGCTGGGGCTAATGAAAAACTGTTTTTT	CAISEGGAGANEKLFF
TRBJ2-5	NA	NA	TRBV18	TGTGCCAGCTCACCACCTCGTGGGGGGTCTCAAGAGACCCAGTACTTC	CASSPPRGGSQETQYF
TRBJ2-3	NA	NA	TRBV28	TGTGCCAGCAGCACCTGGGGGCTTGGCGGAGCAGATACGCAGTATTTT	CASSTWGLGGADTQYF
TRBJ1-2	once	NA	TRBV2	TGTGCCAGGGCAAAATCTCCAAGCGCCGGGACCGTGAGCGGCTACACCTTC	CARAKSPSAGTVSGYTF
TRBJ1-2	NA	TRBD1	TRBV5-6	TGTGCCAGCAGCCTAAGGACAGGGGGAGATGGCTACACCTTC	CASSLRTGGDGYTF
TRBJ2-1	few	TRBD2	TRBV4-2	TGTGCCAGCAGCCAAGATTATCTCACTAGCGGGAGTGGCAATGAGCAGTTCTTC	CASSQDYLTSGSGNEQFF
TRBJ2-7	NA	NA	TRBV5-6	TGTGCCAGCAGGAATGGTCGAGTTATAACAGGCGAGCAGTACTTC	CASRNGRVITGEQYF
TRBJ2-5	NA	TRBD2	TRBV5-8	TGTGCCAGCAGTCCGACTCCGACTAGCCAGAAAGAGACCCAGTACTTC	CASSPTPTSQKETQYF
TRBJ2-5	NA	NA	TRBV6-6	TGTGCCAGCAGTTATACCAGGAACCAAGAGACCCAGTACTTC	CASSYTRNQETQYF
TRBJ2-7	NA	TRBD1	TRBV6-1	TGTGCCAGCAGTTCAGGGGGCCTTTACGAGCAGTACTTC	CASSSGGLYEQYF